This T cell receptor (beta chain) was obtained from a study of tumor-infiltrating lymphocytes in primary liver carcinoma. This clonotype was found once. One junction end disagrees with the germline gene, perhaps due to a read error. The template, around 520 ng total RNA, yielded TCR beta cDNA made with a constant-region primer. Three-round nested multiplex PCR performed with slightly modified ARM-PCR produced the TCR beta libraries. TCRdb redid the calling of the multiplex PCR reads with MiXCR, one entry per CDR3 protein. The profile covers about 320,000 distinct CDR3 sequences, with 50% to 75% appearing a single time and around 15% taken by the ten largest. In addition to blood RNA drawn from unsorted whole blood, germline DNA was extracted. The TCR was taken from a woman aged 25 to 39 with primary liver carcinoma and hepatitis B virus infection. Sequencing used peripheral blood.

The CDR3 DNA follows: TGCAGTACGGCGGAAGATGCTGGGACCAACGTCCTGACTTTC. Its translation is CSTAEDAGTNVLTF. The rearrangement uses TRBV29-1 and TRBJ2-6; D gene unclear. Germline CDR1 is SQVTM and CDR2 is ANQGSEA. The CDR3 extends over 14 amino acids.